This TCR beta chain appears in the sequencing data of a study of Ad26.COV2.S vaccination and SARS-CoV-2 variants. Libraries were prepared by immunoSEQ multiplex PCR; TCRdb keeps only in-frame clonotypes and omits some of them. This sample carries 350,000 to 500,000 clones, roughly 90% of them seen once, and the ten largest clones take 3.6%. The treatment here: about 20 received Ad26.COV2.S at low or high dose, single or two shots; roughly five received placebo; per-sample allocation not given. Repertoires come from day 63 after the first vaccine or placebo injection. The donor was a Boston adult aged 18-55 years. V was trimmed by 4 bases and J by 2 bases, leaving 19 bases between them. The germline CDR1 and CDR2 sequences are SGHRS and YFSETQ. The CDR3 has 16 residues.

The source material was peripheral blood, sampled in a trial of Ad26.COV2.S vaccine versus placebo. The source of this sequence is a person aged 18-60 years who received the Ad26.COV2.S COVID-19 vaccine or a placebo. The V and J genes are TRBV5-1 and TRBJ2-7; D possibly corresponds to TRBD1 (6 bases). CDR3 sequence reads: CASSPEDSTYPYEQYF. The CDR3 nucleotides are TGCGCCAGCAGCCCGGAGGACAGCACTTATCCCTACGAGCAGTACTTC. Supplemented by reference TRBV5-1 and TRBJ2-7, the full variable domain reads KAGVTQTPRYLIKTRGQQVTLSCSPISGHRSVSWYQQTPGQGLQFLFEYFSETQRNKGNFPGRFSGRQFSNSRSEMNVSTLELGDSALYLCASSPEDSTYPYEQYFGPGTRLTVT.